This T cell receptor beta chain was found in a study of T cells in Graves' hyperthyroidism and ophthalmopathy. Amplification yielded TCR beta CDR3 regions, with RNA transcripts as the source. When the TCR CDR3 underwent first-round RT-PCR, the HTBI primer set was used. From the multiplex PCR reads, TCRdb called clonotypes with MiXCR, one entry per CDR3 protein. The table lists 450,000 to 700,000 distinct CDR3 sequences, 46% of them singletons. This clonotype was observed a handful of times. Germline CDR1 SEHNR, CDR2 FQNEAQ (reference sequence). The CDR3 length is 14 residues. V gave up 4 bases and J gave up 6 bases; unmatched junction bases: 8.

The V gene is TRBV7-9, the J gene TRBJ1-2, with 7 bases aligning to TRBD1. The receptor was isolated from an adult woman with Graves' disease, either hyperthyroidism or ophthalmopathy (not recorded which). Sequenced material: peripheral blood or thyroid tissue (not recorded which). CDR3 bases: TGTGCCAGCAGCTCAAGACAGGGTCTGCATGGCTACACCTTC. Translation gives CASSSRQGLHGYTF.